The 20 T cell receptor beta chains below were found in one sample sequenced in a study of blood T cell repertoires in COVID-19. TCRdb's table, derived via immunoSEQ multiplex PCR, lists solely in-frame clones and lacks some. The data hold 450,000 to 500,000 clones, with more than 85% observed a single time. Sequenced input: PBMCs or T cells enriched from blood (not recorded which). Receptors were obtained from a woman aged 60-75 years who had recovered from COVID-19.

In this sample, this clone turned up a few times. V and J are TRBV12-5 and TRBJ1-1, with 7 bases lining up with TRBD1. Germline loops: CDR1 LGHNT, CDR2 FRNRAP. CDR3 size: 16 residues. V lost 1 base and J lost 1; bases outside the gene matches: 6. Here the CDR3 DNA reads TGTGCTAGTGGTTTGGCAACAGGGGCTCAGAACACTGAAGCTTTCTTT. Translating it yields CASGLATGAQNTEAFF.

The DNA for the CDR3 is TGTGCCAGCAGTTATGGGGGGGCGAACTATGGCTACACCTTC. It yields the protein CASSYGGANYGYTF. The gene calls are TRBV6-5 and TRBJ1-2; D might be TRBD1 (6 bases). Trimming pared 3 bases from V and 2 bases from J, leaving 10 bases between. Germline V gene lookup returns CDR1 MNHEY and CDR2 SVGAGI. This CDR3 has 14 residues.

The J gene is TRBJ2-7, the V gene TRBV9; the D gene is possibly TRBD1 (6 bases). Trimming pared 0 bases from V and 6 bases from J, leaving 13 bases between. Germline V CDR1 and CDR2: SGDLS, YYNGEE. This CDR3 spans 14 amino acids. DNA for the CDR3: TGTGCCAGCAGCGTAGCCCCCACAGGGACCGAGCAGTACTTC. Residues: CASSVAPTGTEQYF.

V gene TRBV4-2 combines with J gene TRBJ2-3; weak D call: TRBD2 (6 bases). Trimming took off 1 base at V and 0 bases at J, with 17 bases between the two ends. In germline, CDR1 is LGHNA, CDR2 YNFKEQ. The CDR3 runs 18 residues. The CDR3 is CASSQGDFQGVSTDTQYF. CDR3 in DNA: TGTGCCAGCAGCCAAGGGGACTTTCAAGGAGTTAGCACAGATACGCAGTATTTT.

The rearrangement links TRBV6-4 to TRBJ2-2, with 9 bases that match TRBD2. Germline CDR1 and CDR2: MRHNA and SNTAGT. The trim removed 3 bases at V and 5 bases at J, leaving 4 bases unmatched. The CDR3 is 15 residues long. In nucleotides, the CDR3 is TGTGCCAGCAGTGAAGATAGCGGGGGAACCGGGGAGCTGTTTTTT. Translating it yields CASSEDSGGTGELFF.

V and J are TRBV6-5 and TRBJ1-4; D unclear. Germline V gives CDR1 MNHEY, CDR2 SVGAGI. V lost 2 bases to trimming and J lost 0 bases, with 7 bases between them. CDR3 length equals 15 residues. CDR3 sequence (DNA): TGTGCCAGCAGTTACGCCGTAGCAACTAATGAAAAACTGTTTTTT. Translated, it gives CASSYAVATNEKLFF.

The V and J genes are TRBV5-1 and TRBJ2-6; D is perhaps TRBD2 (7 bases). CDR3 size: 15 residues. V was pared by 3 bases and J by 4 bases, with 11 bases between. The germline V gene encodes CDR1 SGHRS and CDR2 YFSETQ. The CDR3 DNA reads as TGCGCCAGCAGCTGGGGGGGCGCGGGGGCCAACGTCCTGACTTTC. Translating gives CASSWGGAGANVLTF.

The chain has TRBV10-3 and TRBJ2-7, with 10 bases lining up with TRBD1. CDR1 is ENHRY and CDR2 is SYGVKD in the germline V gene. This CDR3 contains 14 residues. Losses at the gene ends were 8 bases for V and 4 bases for J; bases not matched to a gene: 8. The CDR3 DNA follows: TGTGCCATCTCGGGACAGGGGACTAATTACGAGCAGTACTTC. Its protein is CAISGQGTNYEQYF.

The chain combines TRBV10-1 with TRBJ2-5; D might be TRBD1 (5 bases). The V end was cut by 6 bases, the J end by 0 bases, with 17 bases between. This CDR3 comprises 16 residues. CDR1 and CDR2 (germline): WNHNN, SYGVQD (reference sequence). The CDR3 here is CASSPETGMYQETQYF. As DNA, the CDR3 is TGCGCCAGCAGCCCGGAAACAGGCATGTACCAAGAGACCCAGTACTTC.

The genes are TRBV10-3 and TRBJ2-2; D uncertain. The CDR3 covers 12 residues. Germline V gene lookup returns CDR1 ENHRY and CDR2 SYGVKD. Trimming took off 7 bases at V and 7 bases at J, with 10 bases between the two ends. CDR3 sequence: CAIMGSRGELFF. In DNA, the CDR3 is TGTGCCATCATGGGCAGCCGCGGGGAGCTGTTTTTT.

This clone was recorded only once. This chain uses TRBV27 with TRBJ1-6; a possible D gene is TRBD1 (6 bases). V was pared by 5 bases and J by 6 bases, with 11 bases between. This CDR3 is built from 14 residues. In germline, CDR1 is MNHEY, CDR2 SMNVEV (reference sequence). For the CDR3, the DNA is TGTGCCAGCAGTCGACAGGATCGTAATTCACCCCTCCACTTT. It specifies CASSRQDRNSPLHF.

CDR3 DNA: TGTGCCGTTCAGGGGGAGACTTCGGCATACTATGGCTACACCTTC. Protein sequence: CAVQGETSAYYGYTF. The rearrangement links TRBV30 to TRBJ1-2; 7 positions agree with TRBD1. Per germline, CDR1 GTSNPN and CDR2 SVGIG (reference sequence). The CDR3 is made up of 15 amino acids. With 8 bases clipped from V and 3 bases from J, the junction kept 15 bases outside the gene matches.

The chain has TRBV7-8 and TRBJ2-3, with 14 nucleotides matching TRBD2. There are 17 residues in the CDR3. The germline CDR1 and CDR2 sequences are SGHVS and FQNEAQ. The J segment lost 4 bases and the V segment lost 0 bases, leaving 3 bases of the junction unmatched. The CDR3 region is CASSLATTSGGADTQYF. The CDR3 DNA reads as TGTGCCAGCAGCTTAGCGACGACTAGCGGGGGGGCAGATACGCAGTATTTT.

This CDR3 reads CASSYPLVGSYNSPLHF. The CDR3 DNA follows: TGTGCCAGCAGTTACCCCCTCGTCGGCTCCTATAATTCACCCCTCCACTTT. The chain recombines TRBV6-2 or TRBV6-3 with TRBJ1-6; D remains ambiguous. The germline V gene has CDR1 MNHEY and CDR2 SVGEGT. This CDR3 region has 17 residues. Between the trimmed V and J ends, which lost 2 bases and 0 bases, there was a span of 11 bases.

In regard to this clone: This CDR3 is also generated by other DNA sequences in the sample. This rearrangement joins TRBV24-1 to TRBJ1-1; 7 bases are shared with TRBD1. CDR3 size: 15 residues. The germline CDR1 and CDR2 sequences are KGHDR and SFDVKD. J gave up 1 base and V 2 bases, and 3 bases lay outside the gene matches. The CDR3 nucleotides read TGTGCCACCAGTGATTCTCGACAGGGGAACACTGAAGCTTTCTTT. This encodes CATSDSRQGNTEAFF.

The V call is TRBV30, the J call TRBJ1-1; TRBD1 matches at 8 bases. The CDR3 has 13 amino acids. V lost 5 bases to trimming and J lost 0 bases; unmatched junction nucleotides: 2. Germline V gene lookup returns CDR1 GTSNPN and CDR2 SVGIG (reference sequence). The CDR3 DNA follows: TGTGCCTGGCAGGGGGCCATGAACACTGAAGCTTTCTTT. Translation gives CAWQGAMNTEAFF.

The chain carries TRBV3-1 (or the pseudogene TRBV3-2) and TRBJ2-1; weak D call: TRBD2 (6 bases). The V end was cut by 4 bases, the J end by 1 base, with 14 bases between. The CDR3 has 16 residues. CDR1 LGHDT and CDR2 YNNKEL come from the germline V gene (reference sequence). The CDR3 reads CASSPGSGISYNEQFF. The CDR3 region has the DNA TGTGCCAGCAGCCCTGGTAGCGGAATATCCTACAATGAGCAGTTCTTC.

The V gene is TRBV2, the J gene TRBJ1-5; no clear D. CDR1 and CDR2 (germline): SNHLY, FYNNEI. V dropped 2 bases and J dropped 2 bases, with 13 bases sitting between them. This CDR3 is 16 amino acids long. CDR3 region: CASSESGRGGNQPQHF. The DNA of the CDR3 is TGTGCCAGCAGTGAAAGCGGTCGTGGGGGCAATCAGCCCCAGCATTTT. The complete variable domain, with remaining parts taken from reference TRBV2 and TRBJ1-5, reads EPEVTQTPSHQVTQMGQEVILRCVPISNHLYFYWYRQILGQKVEFLVSFYNNEISEKSEIFDDQFSVERPDGSNFTLKIRSTKLEDSAMYFCASSESGRGGNQPQHFGDGTRLSIL.

V usage is TRBV5-1 and J usage is TRBJ1-6, with D hard to call. The CDR3 covers 16 residues. CDR1 and CDR2 from the germline V gene are SGHRS and YFSETQ. Trimming pared 0 bases from V and 2 bases from J, leaving 9 bases between. The DNA for the CDR3 is TGCGCCAGCAGCTTGGTGGGCCAGCCCTATAATTCACCCCTCCACTTT. Protein: CASSLVGQPYNSPLHF.

This chain links TRBV7-4 with TRBJ1-4; TRBD1 agrees at 12 bases. The V and J ends lost 10 bases and 7 bases, in that order; junction bases with no gene match: 19. The CDR3 totals 18 residues. Germline V gives CDR1 SGHVT, CDR2 SQSDAQ. The CDR3 spells CATVHYRDRGPVSEKLFF. The CDR3 bases are TGTGCCACCGTACATTACAGGGACAGGGGGCCGGTTAGTGAAAAACTGTTTTTT.